The 13 T cell receptor beta chains presented below share a single source sample, sequenced in a study of beta chain features in type 1 diabetes. Overall study results and limits: Shorter TCRB CDR3s, moderately but significantly so, marked every one of the four CD4+ subsets in Type 1 diabetes patients.

No cognate antigen is known for these TCRs. Isolated RNA was reverse transcribed in full, so expressed TCRB transcripts were sequenced. Profiled with immunoSEQ multiplex PCR; TCRdb holds only in-frame clones, not every one. The repertoire holds a few hundred thousand clones, with roughly 13% as singletons. The specimen sequenced was naive CD4+ T cells from blood. The source of these receptors is a young woman with type 1 diabetes.

The chain carries TRBV19 and TRBJ1-1; D is ambiguous. V was clipped by 5 bases and J by 1 base, with 14 bases between them. Germline CDR1 is LNHDA and CDR2 is SQIVND (reference sequence). The CDR3 spans 15 residues. The CDR3 coding sequence is TGTGCCAGTAGTCTCCGAGGAGGAGCGAACACTGAAGCTTTCTTT. As protein: CASSLRGGANTEAFF.

The J gene is TRBJ2-5, the V gene TRBV9; D gene uncertain. CDR3 length: 13 residues. Between the trimmed V and J ends, which lost 0 bases and 5 bases, there was a span of 8 bases. Per germline, CDR1 SGDLS and CDR2 YYNGEE. The CDR3: CASSVEASETQYF. The CDR3 coding sequence is TGTGCCAGCAGCGTAGAAGCTTCGGAGACCCAGTACTTC.

The gene calls are TRBV9 and TRBJ1-2; no clear D gene. V was shortened by 3 bases and J by 8 bases, with 8 bases between the two germline ends. This CDR3 has 11 residues. From germline, CDR1 is SGDLS and CDR2 YYNGEE. The CDR3 here is CASSGTRGYTF. CDR3 bases: TGTGCCAGCAGCGGCACTCGGGGCTACACCTTC.

This chain joins TRBV13 and TRBJ1-2; D unresolved. Germline CDR1 reads PRHDT; CDR2 reads FYEKMQ (reference sequence). The length of the CDR3 is 15 residues. V dropped 2 bases and J dropped 5 bases, with 15 bases sitting between them. In DNA, the CDR3 is TGTGCCAGCAGCTTATCCGGGGATGGGGTTTATGGCTACACCTTC. This translates into CASSLSGDGVYGYTF.

This clone showed up just a few times. The rearrangement joins TRBV27 to TRBJ2-4; unclear D gene. Per germline, CDR1 MNHEY and CDR2 SMNVEV (reference sequence). Trimming shortened V by 5 bases and J by 0 bases, and 14 bases separated the two germline ends. The CDR3 is 16 residues long. In DNA, the CDR3 is TGTGCCAGCAGTCCGACTCGGCAGCTAGCCAAAAACATTCAGTACTTC. Translation: CASSPTRQLAKNIQYF.

This clone was observed a handful of times. The chain recombines TRBV9 with TRBJ1-1; no definite D call. Germline V gene sequence: CDR1 SGDLS, CDR2 YYNGEE. The CDR3 runs to 16 residues. V was shortened by 2 bases and J by 6 bases, with 20 bases between the two germline ends. The CDR3 loop reads CASSVADWVIGAEAFF. CDR3 sequence (DNA): TGTGCCAGCAGCGTCGCCGATTGGGTGATTGGAGCTGAAGCTTTCTTT.

This sequence joins TRBV5-4 and TRBJ2-5, with 8 bases that match TRBD1. V trimming: 10 bases; J trimming: 5 bases; junction bases outside the gene matches: 13. Germline CDR1 reads SGHNT; CDR2 reads YYREEE (reference sequence). The CDR3 length is 14 residues. The CDR3 reads CALPPTGERETQYF. The CDR3 nucleotides are TGTGCCCTACCCCCGACAGGGGAGAGGGAGACCCAGTACTTC.

This sequence joins TRBV4-2 and TRBJ2-7; 8 nucleotides match TRBD2. The CDR3 consists of 15 residues. Unmatched junction bases numbered 7, after V lost 4 bases and J lost 2 bases. Germline V gene lookup returns CDR1 LGHNA and CDR2 YNFKEQ. As DNA, the CDR3 is TGTGCCAGCAGCCCGCGGAGCGGGAGCCCCTACGAGCAGTACTTC. It is translated as CASSPRSGSPYEQYF.

This clone was seen more than once but under ten times. The germline gene is not matched at one end of the junction; a read error may be the cause. This CDR3 reads CASSLLGAGSQETQYF. DNA of the CDR3: TGTGCTAGCAGCTTACTTGGCGCGGGTTCCCAAGAGACCCAGTACTTC. The chain links TRBV7-7 to TRBJ2-5, with TRBD2 as a possible D gene (5 bases). Germline loops: CDR1 SSHAT, CDR2 FNYEAQ (reference sequence). The CDR3 is 16 amino acids.

A few counts support this clone. The CDR3 spells CATSRGKQGTPNQPQHF. The CDR3 DNA sequence: TGTGCCACCAGCAGGGGAAAGCAGGGTACCCCAAATCAGCCCCAGCATTTT. This sequence joins TRBV15 and TRBJ1-5; perhaps TRBD1 as D (5 bases). Trimming removed 3 bases from V and 4 bases from J, with 19 bases in between. Germline CDR1 is LNHNV and CDR2 is YYDKDF (reference sequence). This CDR3 is 17 amino acids long.

This clone was seen a few times. The CDR3 sequence: CASSGYREPGWEQFF. For the CDR3, the DNA is TGCGCCAGCAGCGGTTACCGAGAGCCGGGGTGGGAGCAGTTCTTC. This rearrangement joins TRBV5-1 to TRBJ2-1; the D gene is possibly TRBD2 (5 bases). V shed 4 bases and J shed 10 bases, with 21 bases lying between them. There are 15 residues in the CDR3. Germline CDR1 is SGHRS and CDR2 is YFSETQ. Combining the CDR3 with reference TRBV5-1 and TRBJ2-1 gives the whole variable domain KAGVTQTPRYLIKTRGQQVTLSCSPISGHRSVSWYQQTPGQGLQFLFEYFSETQRNKGNFPGRFSGRQFSNSRSEMNVSTLELGDSALYLCASSGYREPGWEQFFGPGTRLTVL.

The CDR3 bases are TGTGCCAGCACCATTCGGTCTGGGGCCAACGTCCTGACTTTC. Encoded protein: CASTIRSGANVLTF. The genes are TRBV6-5 and TRBJ2-6; D unresolved. The CDR3 length is 14 residues. The germline V gene encodes CDR1 MNHEY and CDR2 SVGAGI. Deletions cut 7 bases from V and 1 base from J, with 8 bases between.

This chain links TRBV9 with TRBJ2-5; 9 positions agree with TRBD1. Germline V gene data show CDR1 as SGDLS and CDR2 as YYNGEE. CDR3 size: 15 residues. The junction had 6 bases not matched to a gene; V was cut back by 4 bases and J by 2 bases. The CDR3 here is CASSYGTGWQETQYF. The CDR3 DNA is TGTGCCAGCAGCTACGGGACAGGGTGGCAAGAGACCCAGTACTTC.